These T cell receptor beta chains were read from a single sample in a study of vaccination effects on CD4 cells after COVID-19. No cognate antigen is known for these TCRs. Using immunoSEQ multiplex PCR, the repertoire was profiled, and TCRdb retains in-frame clones only, with some absent. The sample has fewer than 75,000 clones, roughly 80% seen once. The material sequenced was CD4+ T cells from PBMCs cultured without peptide, taken after COVID-19 vaccination. These TCRs come from a human donor who received a COVID-19 vaccine. Each CDR3 is given with its conserved first and last residue. Each record gives: J gene, D gene, V gene, clone size, CDR3 protein, CDR3 DNA. A D gene is named only where the DNA matches it firmly. Expanded clones get a size class; other rows say once, few or many, or leave the size out.

>TRBJ2-1|TRBD1|TRBV24-1|.
CATSDQTGEAYNEQFF
TGTGCCACCAGTGATCAGACAGGGGAGGCCTACAATGAGCAGTTCTTC
>TRBJ1-2|.|TRBV18|once
CASSPAPQGAGYTF
TGTGCCAGCTCACCAGCTCCGCAGGGAGCTGGCTACACCTTC
>TRBJ1-6|TRBD1|TRBV2|few
CASSVTGGDSPLHF
TGTGCCAGCAGTGTGACAGGGGGCGACTCACCCCTCCACTTT
>TRBJ2-5|TRBD2|TRBV5-1|.
CASSGRLAGPFQETQYF
TGCGCCAGCAGCGGACGACTAGCGGGACCCTTCCAAGAGACCCAGTACTTC
>TRBJ1-3|.|TRBV28|.
CASRAVGAGNTIYF
TGTGCCAGCAGAGCTGTTGGGGCTGGAAACACCATATATTTT
>TRBJ1-4|.|TRBV19|.
CATSAPGGVAEKLFF
TGTGCCACATCGGCCCCCGGGGGGGTGGCGGAAAAACTGTTTTTT
>TRBJ2-5|.|TRBV3-1/TRBV3-2|.
CASSLYLGTQYF
TGTGCCAGCAGCCTCTATCTAGGGACCCAGTACTTC
>TRBJ2-2|TRBD1|TRBV18|.
CASSPNTGVTGELFF
TGTGCCAGCTCACCAAACACAGGGGTCACCGGGGAGCTGTTTTTT
>TRBJ1-2|.|TRBV18|.
CASSPGTTGYTF
TGTGCCAGCTCACCCGGGACCACTGGCTACACCTTC
>TRBJ1-3|.|TRBV3-1/TRBV3-2|.
CASSQGGYSSGNTIYF
TGTGCCAGCAGCCAAGGGGGGTACAGCTCTGGAAACACCATATATTTT
>TRBJ1-5|.|TRBV24-1|.
CATSGQRFDQPQHF
TGTGCCACCAGTGGACAACGTTTCGATCAGCCCCAGCATTTT
>TRBJ1-1|.|TRBV11-2|.
CASSLSDSTNTEAFF
TGTGCCAGCAGCTTATCGGACAGTACCAACACTGAAGCTTTCTTT
>TRBJ1-2|TRBD1|TRBV5-1|.
CASRKGADYGYTF
TGCGCCAGCAGAAAGGGGGCAGACTATGGCTACACCTTC
>TRBJ2-3|.|TRBV18|.
CASSPQALELSDTQYF
TGTGCCAGCTCACCACAAGCACTAGAACTCTCAGATACGCAGTATTTT
>TRBJ2-3|TRBD2|TRBV4-1|.
CASSQALSRGFSDTQYF
TGCGCCAGCAGCCAAGCCTTGTCGCGGGGGTTTTCAGATACGCAGTATTTT
>TRBJ1-2|.|TRBV7-9|.
CASSLELRGYTF
TGTGCCAGCAGCTTAGAGCTTCGAGGCTACACCTTC
>TRBJ1-6|.|TRBV3-1/TRBV3-2|.
CASGGGLNSPLHF
TGTGCCAGCGGTGGGGGCTTGAATTCACCCCTCCACTTT
>TRBJ1-2|TRBD1|TRBV5-1|few
CASSPRDGTAYGYTF
TGCGCCAGCAGCCCTCGAGATGGGACAGCCTATGGCTACACCTTC
>TRBJ2-3|.|TRBV19|.
CASSIGLERASTDTQYF
TGTGCCAGTAGTATAGGTTTAGAGCGAGCTAGCACAGATACGCAGTATTTT
>TRBJ2-5|.|TRBV9|.
CASSLPATVSPGETQYF
TGTGCCAGCAGCCTACCCGCCACGGTCTCCCCCGGGGAGACCCAGTACTTC
>TRBJ2-3|.|TRBV19|.
CASSSIARSTDTQYF
TGTGCCAGTAGTTCCATAGCGAGGAGCACAGATACGCAGTATTTT
>TRBJ2-6|TRBD1|TRBV7-3|.
CASSGTGAGANVLTF
TGTGCCAGCAGTGGTACAGGGGCTGGGGCCAACGTCCTGACTTTC
>TRBJ1-6|TRBD1|TRBV19|few
CASREDRAGNSPLHF
TGTGCCAGTAGGGAGGACAGGGCAGGGAATTCACCCCTCCACTTT
>TRBJ1-2|.|TRBV28|few
CASSWGYGYTF
TGTGCCAGCAGTTGGGGGTATGGCTACACCTTC
>TRBJ2-3|.|TRBV6-1|.
CASSEAAGTDTQYF
TGTGCCAGCAGTGAAGCGGCGGGCACAGATACGCAGTATTTT
>TRBJ1-2|TRBD1|TRBV7-3|.
CASSLPTRTGEGYTF
TGTGCCAGCAGCTTACCAACCCGGACAGGGGAAGGCTACACCTTC
>TRBJ1-6|.|TRBV25-1|few
CASTSGKYNSPLHF
TGTGCCAGCACCTCCGGCAAGTATAATTCACCCCTCCACTTT
>TRBJ2-3|.|TRBV5-1|.
CASSPGNADTQYF
TGCGCCAGCAGCCCCGGAAATGCGGATACGCAGTATTTT
>TRBJ1-1|.|TRBV19|few
CASSRVYTEAFF
TGTGCCAGTAGTCGGGTTTACACTGAAGCTTTCTTT
>TRBJ2-1|TRBD1|TRBV9|.
CASSALPGTGGNEQFF
TGTGCCAGCAGCGCCCTCCCCGGGACAGGGGGCAATGAGCAGTTCTTC
>TRBJ2-5|TRBD2|TRBV10-3|.
CAISSGGGDLQETQYF
TGTGCCATTTCTAGCGGGGGTGGGGACCTACAAGAGACCCAGTACTTC
>TRBJ1-2|.|TRBV24-1|.
CATSDLRGTNYGYTF
TGTGCCACCAGTGATTTGCGGGGCACGAACTATGGCTACACCTTC
>TRBJ1-3|.|TRBV28|.
CASSGGGTYSGNTIYF
TGTGCCAGCAGTGGGGGGGGGACCTACTCTGGAAACACCATATATTTT
>TRBJ1-2|TRBD1|TRBV7-3|.
CASSIGQDVF
TGTGCCAGCAGCATCGGACAGGACGTCTTC
>TRBJ2-4|.|TRBV7-2|.
CASSLNPTGQKNIQYF
TGTGCCAGCAGCTTAAACCCTACGGGACAAAAAAACATTCAGTACTTC
>TRBJ1-4|.|TRBV18|.
CASSAGINEKLFF
TGTGCCAGCTCTGCCGGGATTAATGAAAAACTGTTTTTT
>TRBJ1-2|.|TRBV12-3/TRBV12-4|.
CASSRWTGNYTF
TGTGCCAGCAGTCGTTGGACCGGAAACTACACCTTC
>TRBJ1-5|TRBD1|TRBV29-1|.
CSTLTGGWSNQPQHF
TGCAGCACGTTGACAGGGGGGTGGAGCAATCAGCCCCAGCATTTT
>TRBJ2-1|.|TRBV10-3|.
CAITWGYNEQFF
TGTGCCATCACCTGGGGTTACAATGAGCAGTTCTTC
>TRBJ2-5|.|TRBV29-1|.
CSARIWVQETQYF
TGCAGCGCCCGAATCTGGGTCCAAGAGACCCAGTACTTC
>TRBJ2-3|TRBD2|TRBV2|.
CASGGASGVSTDTQYF
TGTGCCAGCGGCGGTGCTAGCGGGGTTAGCACAGATACGCAGTATTTT
>TRBJ2-3|.|TRBV19|.
CASSTGRLSTDTQYF
TGTGCCAGTAGCACGGGCAGGTTAAGTACAGATACGCAGTATTTT
>TRBJ1-2|.|TRBV10-2|.
CASSGRVEYGYTF
TGCGCCAGCAGTGGCAGGGTAGAGTATGGCTACACCTTC
>TRBJ1-1|.|TRBV5-1|.
CASSQQPQNTEAFF
TGCGCCAGCAGCCAACAACCTCAGAACACTGAAGCTTTCTTT